There are many counts of the clone carrying this T cell receptor (beta chain). As yet, its antigen is unknown. Preparation of the TCRbeta library used unique molecular identifiers. TCRdb reanalysed the PCR reads using MiXCR and keeps one entry per CDR3 protein. The sample lists around 450,000 distinct CDR3 sequences, roughly 17% occurring once. This record comes from a study of T-cell reconstitution after alpha-beta-depleted transplantation in children. Study results and caveats: The main origin of T-cell counts and diversity one year after transplant was newly produced T cells. At around two months after transplant, the alpha-beta T cells were reportedly derived from several hundred expanded clones that came from non-depleted graft cells. Recipient T cells and thymic progenitors that survived gave rise to the high TCRbeta diversity observed at day 60 in some patients.

Trimming removed 0 bases from V and 4 bases from J; junction bases left unmatched: 10. The CDR3 spans 17 residues. The V gene's germline CDR1 is SGHTS and CDR2 YDEGEE. The rearrangement uses TRBV5-8 and TRBJ2-1; TRBD2 agrees at 7 bases. The source was PBMCs, mostly from graft donor cells, collected 360 days after TCRalphabeta/CD19-depleted stem cell transplant. The receptor comes from a boy younger than two who had a stem cell transplant for Wiskott-Aldrich syndrome, so the T cells may come from the graft donor. The DNA for the CDR3 is TGTGCCAGCAGCTTGGCCCCGTCTAGCGGACTTTACAATGAGCAGTTCTTC. Translating gives CASSLAPSSGLYNEQFF.